The 24 T cell receptor beta chains below all came from one sample that was sequenced in a study of Siglec-9 on CD8 T cells in melanoma. TCRdb's table, derived via immunoSEQ multiplex PCR, lists solely in-frame clones and lacks some. The sample carries more than 30,000 clones, about 80% recorded once. The sequenced sample consisted of Siglec-9- CD8+ T cells sorted from blood. The source of these receptors is a human donor in good health.

This clone has just one count. The V call is TRBV4-1, the J call TRBJ2-1, with D possibly TRBD1 on 5 matching bases. Germline V gene sequence: CDR1 MGHRA, CDR2 YSYEKL. This CDR3 is built from 15 residues. V lost 3 bases to trimming and J lost 1 base, with 10 bases between them. The CDR3 sequence is CASSHQDNSYNEQFF. The CDR3 DNA reads as TGCGCCAGCAGCCATCAGGACAATTCCTACAATGAGCAGTTCTTC.

In its sample, this clone was seen once. The rearrangement links TRBV7-9 to TRBJ2-3, with a tentative D call TRBD2 (5 bases). The germline CDR1 and CDR2 sequences are SEHNR and FQNEAQ (reference sequence). The CDR3 has 13 amino acids. V was cut by 5 bases and J by 4 bases, with 10 bases left in between. The CDR3 bases are TGTGCCAGCAGCAGCCGGGAAGCAGATACGCAGTATTTT. It is translated as CASSSREADTQYF.

This clone turned up a few times. This chain joins TRBV10-1 and TRBJ1-3; D is perhaps TRBD1 (5 bases). The CDR3 runs to 14 residues. Trimming pared 11 bases from V and 0 bases from J, leaving 14 bases between. Germline loops: CDR1 WNHNN, CDR2 SYGVQD (reference sequence). The CDR3 loop reads CAGRQLPSGNTIYF. The CDR3 DNA follows: TGCGCCGGAAGACAGCTACCCTCTGGAAACACCATATATTTT.

This clone showed up just a few times. The chain combines TRBV7-8 with TRBJ1-1; 7 positions match TRBD1. Germline CDR1 and CDR2: SGHVS and FQNEAQ. V was clipped by 0 bases and J by 4 bases; unmatched bases: 5. The CDR3 totals 15 residues. The CDR3 nucleotides read TGTGCCAGCAGCTTAGCAAGACAGGGCGGCACTGAAGCTTTCTTT. Amino acid sequence: CASSLARQGGTEAFF.

This chain connects TRBV20-1 to TRBJ2-1; D remains ambiguous. Looked up from germline, CDR1 is DFQATT and CDR2 is SNEGSKA (reference sequence). The V and J ends lost 3 bases and 0 bases respectively, with 0 bases between them. This CDR3 is 11 amino acids long. CDR3 residues: CSASSYNEQFF. For the CDR3, the DNA is TGCAGTGCTAGCTCCTACAATGAGCAGTTCTTC.

The V gene is TRBV25-1, the J gene TRBJ2-3, with 12 positions matching TRBD1. The V segment lost 4 bases and the J segment 4 bases; nucleotides outside the gene matches: 9. This CDR3 comprises 17 residues. CDR1 and CDR2 (germline): MGHDK, SYGVNS. CDR3 in DNA: TGTGCCAGCAGTGCCCCCCTCCGGGACAGGGGGCCAGATACGCAGTATTTT. Translated, it gives CASSAPLRDRGPDTQYF.

The chain combines TRBV5-6 with TRBJ1-1; D remains ambiguous. V was pared by 2 bases and J by 3 bases, with 11 bases between. This CDR3 contains 14 residues. Germline CDR1 is SGHDT and CDR2 is YYEEEE. The CDR3 reads CASSLDTGDTEAFF. Written as DNA, the CDR3 is TGTGCCAGCAGCTTAGACACTGGGGACACTGAAGCTTTCTTT.

The gene calls are TRBV27 and TRBJ2-2; D remains unclear. The CDR3 is made up of 14 amino acids. V was shortened by 3 bases and J by 5 bases, with 10 bases between the two germline ends. CDR1 MNHEY and CDR2 SMNVEV come from the germline V gene (reference sequence). The CDR3 DNA sequence: TGTGCCAGCAGTTTGTCCGTGGGAACCGGGGAGCTGTTTTTT. Its protein is CASSLSVGTGELFF.

This chain connects TRBV28 to TRBJ1-5; tentatively, D is TRBD1 (6 bases). Germline CDR1 is MDHEN and CDR2 is SYDVKM. This CDR3 comprises 16 residues. Trimming left V 8 bases short and J 5 bases short, with 22 bases between. The CDR3 DNA reads as TGTGCCAGCGCAGAGGGGGGTGGGGGAAGAGATCAGCCCCAGCATTTT. This encodes CASAEGGGGRDQPQHF.

This chain links TRBV4-1 with TRBJ2-5; TRBD2 might be the D (5 bases). Looked up from germline, CDR1 is MGHRA and CDR2 is YSYEKL. V was shortened by 1 base and J by 5 bases, with 17 bases between the two germline ends. The CDR3 is 16 residues long. The CDR3 region is CASSQVISGIWETQYF. The CDR3 region has the DNA TGCGCCAGCAGCCAAGTAATTTCGGGGATCTGGGAGACCCAGTACTTC.

A single count supports this clone. The chain combines TRBV12-5 with TRBJ2-7; D gene unclear. The CDR3 spans 13 residues. V shed 3 bases and J shed 3 bases, with 9 bases lying between them. Germline V lookup: CDR1 LGHNT, CDR2 FRNRAP. DNA for the CDR3: TGTGCTAGTGGTTTCGCCCATAGCTACGAGCAGTACTTC. This codes for CASGFAHSYEQYF.

This clone was seen only a few times. The genes are TRBV19 and TRBJ1-5, with a tentative D call TRBD1 (6 bases). Per germline, CDR1 LNHDA and CDR2 SQIVND (reference sequence). The CDR3 consists of 16 residues. V lost 8 bases to trimming and J lost 0 bases, with 17 bases between them. CDR3 bases: TGTGCCAGTCTTCCCGCGGGGGCCCTTAGCAATCAGCCCCAGCATTTT. Translation: CASLPAGALSNQPQHF.

The CDR3 DNA sequence: TGTGCCAGCAGCCCCCTAGGAGGGCGCCGTGAAAAACTGTTTTTT. Encoded protein: CASSPLGGRREKLFF. The rearrangement joins TRBV7-9 to TRBJ1-4; no clear D gene. Looked up from germline, CDR1 is SEHNR and CDR2 is FQNEAQ (reference sequence). The CDR3 runs to 15 residues. V shed 5 bases and J shed 7 bases, with 17 bases lying between them.

CDR3 in DNA: TGTGCCAGCAGACTTTCGGAGGGGGCCTACGAGCAGTACTTC. This codes for CASRLSEGAYEQYF. This chain connects TRBV6-5 to TRBJ2-7; either TRBD1 or TRBD2 may fit D (6 bases each). V gave up 6 bases and J gave up 2 bases, with 14 bases separating them. Looked up from germline, CDR1 is MNHEY and CDR2 is SVGAGI. The CDR3 runs to 14 residues.

The J gene is TRBJ2-7, the V gene TRBV7-9; D call uncertain. The V gene's germline CDR1 is SEHNR and CDR2 FQNEAQ (reference sequence). Trimming left V 3 bases short and J 9 bases short, with 15 bases between. This CDR3 contains 13 residues. CDR3 region: CASSFPRQARQYF. The CDR3 DNA reads TGTGCCAGCAGCTTTCCGCGACAAGCACGGCAGTACTTC.

This clone was counted once. The chain carries TRBV7-2 and TRBJ2-1, with no clear D. This CDR3 comprises 15 residues. V was clipped by 7 bases and J by 2 bases, with 15 bases between them. Germline V gives CDR1 SGHTA, CDR2 FQGNSA. The CDR3 loop is CASNTFSSTYNEQFF. The CDR3 DNA sequence: TGTGCCAGCAACACTTTTAGCAGTACCTACAATGAGCAGTTCTTC.

This rearrangement joins TRBV4-1 to TRBJ1-1; D remains ambiguous. The germline V gene has CDR1 MGHRA and CDR2 YSYEKL. Trimming removed 1 base from V and 5 bases from J, with 8 bases in between. The CDR3 has 13 residues. CDR3 loop: CASSQGYLTEAFF. The CDR3 bases are TGCGCCAGCAGCCAAGGATACCTGACTGAAGCTTTCTTT.

V is TRBV7-8 and J is TRBJ2-7, with D maybe TRBD1 (5 bases). This CDR3 region has 15 residues. Trimming left V 3 bases short and J 2 bases short, with 14 bases between. Germline CDR1 is SGHVS and CDR2 is FQNEAQ. The CDR3 DNA is TGTGCCAGCAGCTTCCCTTTGGGGCAAACCTACGAGCAGTACTTC. Translated: CASSFPLGQTYEQYF.

The chain carries TRBV6-5 and TRBJ2-7; D may be TRBD1 (5 bases). CDR3 length: 15 amino acids. Germline V gene sequence: CDR1 MNHEY, CDR2 SVGAGI. Trimming removed 5 bases at V and 7 bases at J, with 21 bases between. Here the CDR3 reads CASSPSIGQAGEQYF. DNA of the CDR3: TGTGCCAGCAGTCCCAGCATCGGACAAGCAGGGGAGCAGTACTTC.

The chain employs TRBV5-4 and TRBJ2-2; no firm D call. The V gene lost 4 bases and the J gene lost 5 bases, with 6 bases spanning the gap. CDR1 SGHNT and CDR2 YYREEE come from the germline V gene (reference sequence). The length of the CDR3 is 12 residues. CDR3 residues: CASSPATGELFF. The CDR3 DNA follows: TGTGCCAGCAGCCCGGCGACCGGGGAGCTGTTTTTT.

The chain employs TRBV25-1 and TRBJ2-5; D unclear. V gave up 3 bases and J gave up 0 bases, with 11 bases separating them. Germline CDR1 reads MGHDK; CDR2 reads SYGVNS. CDR3 length: 15 amino acids. The CDR3 loop reads CASSEDPWDQETQYF. CDR3 coding DNA: TGTGCCAGCAGTGAGGACCCCTGGGACCAAGAGACCCAGTACTTC.

The chain couples TRBV4-1 to TRBJ2-3; D ambiguous. There are 14 residues in the CDR3. Germline CDR1 and CDR2: MGHRA and YSYEKL. V gave up 0 bases and J gave up 6 bases, with 10 bases separating them. The CDR3 sequence: CASSQDIRVDTQYF. The CDR3 nucleotides read TGCGCCAGCAGCCAAGATATTCGGGTTGATACGCAGTATTTT.

The rearrangement joins TRBV28 to TRBJ2-2, with TRBD1 identical over 7 bases. Trimming cost V 7 bases and J 6 bases; bases outside gene matches: 8. From germline, CDR1 is MDHEN and CDR2 SYDVKM. There are 14 residues in the CDR3. CDR3: CASKTGAESGELFF. DNA for the CDR3: TGTGCCAGCAAAACAGGGGCTGAGTCCGGGGAGCTGTTTTTT.

This clone was seen just once. The V gene is TRBV5-1, the J gene TRBJ1-2; the D gene is possibly TRBD1 (5 bases). The CDR3 has 15 residues. The germline CDR1 and CDR2 sequences are SGHRS and YFSETQ. Trimming stripped 0 bases from V and 4 bases from J, with 13 bases between. CDR3 sequence reads: CASSLERGTSYGYTF. The CDR3 nucleotides are TGCGCCAGCAGCTTGGAAAGAGGGACTTCCTATGGCTACACCTTC.